This TCR beta chain was recovered during a study of cytomegalovirus exposure and HLA in healthy donors listed by TCRdb under 2017. The study in broad terms: An earlier analysis of a few hundred of the donors reported about 280 Gb of sequence data and roughly 120 million unique TCR beta sequences obtained from about 180 million T cells. Class I and class II HLA loci were covered by the typing at four-digit resolution. Besides the first cohort of 666 subjects, a separate validation cohort made up of 95 to 150 different subjects was used. Of the 300 to 450 genotyped donors, over 80% were placed in the genetic ancestry cluster associated with self-reported Caucasian donors. All discovery cohort repertoires had been generated using a single sequencing platform. Donor age, sex, ethnicity and CMV serostatus were compiled together with the repertoire data. A later genetic analysis used genome-wide SNP genotypes for about 60% of the roughly 700 donors, treating that subset as a discovery cohort. The study was designed to test whether signatures of past pathogen exposure could be identified by cataloging public T cell receptors. The number of donors typed differed by locus, with roughly 620-640 for A, B, C, DRB1 and DQB1, 522 for DQA1, 600 to 610 for DPA1, and some 440 for DPB1. In a later analysis, previously published TCR beta repertoires from roughly 710 donors were re-analyzed and high-resolution HLA genotyping was added so that TCR occurrence patterns could be studied. Among 300 to 450 genotyped donors of the cohort, an average of around 240,000 unique TCR beta nucleotide sequences were sequenced per donor, approximately 20% of them non-productive. The later analysis used no new phenotypic data to find candidate immune exposures, relying instead on TCR beta sequences and their occurrence across donors. The study profiled the T cell repertoires of hundreds of subjects by immunosequencing and related them to cytomegalovirus serostatus. An earlier analysis of fewer than 700 of the donors applied high-throughput TCR beta sequencing to assess whether each TCR beta V gene segment acted as functional or pseudogenic. Around 330 gigabases of sequencing data and 75 million to 85 million unique TCR sequences made up an early release that covered fewer than 650 HLA-typed donors. Because of strong linkage in the cohort, five DR-DQ haplotypes were treated as single units for association and clustering. To predict cytomegalovirus infection status, the study combined high-throughput TCR immunosequencing, statistical association of individual TCRs with disease status, and machine learning. Study-level results and caveats: A group of highly shared sequence variants was considered likely to be a technical artifact of the sequencing pipeline. Correlated functional status among segregating V segments might be attributable to linkage disequilibrium, but an unknown experimental factor could not be ruled out. V-gene and J-gene trimming of TCR beta chains was associated with a missense DCLRE1C variant in a later genetic analysis, and the association was replicated in an independent cohort. In vitro tests confirmed that a few of the cytomegalovirus-associated TCR beta chains recognize cytomegalovirus antigens. In a later analysis, the rate of TCR association differed among HLA loci, with DRB1 alleles having the most associated TCRs and HLA-C alleles having the fewest. In a later analysis, most CMV-associated TCR beta chains were found to appear HLA-restricted, with HLA associations seemingly driven largely by CMV exposure. Roughly 17 rarely observed V segments, including chromosome 9 orphons, were excluded from the earlier analysis of approximately 600 of the donors because counts were too low. An earlier analysis of approximately 570 of the donors showed that most TCR beta V segments appeared in productive rearrangements either about 87% or about 30% of the time, which broadly matched IMGT annotations. Assigning TCR associations to individual alleles was difficult when HLA alleles, especially DR and DQ, strongly co-occurred. In a later analysis, HLA-associated TCR beta chains showed more clonal expansion and lower generation probabilities than non-associated chains that were equally common. At a false discovery rate of 0.05, a later analysis linked some 17,000 TCR beta sequences to specific HLA alleles. A further reported finding was that TCR beta sequences accurately predicted the HLA-A and HLA-B alleles for most subjects in the first cohort. Across donors, most TCR sequences were observed very rarely, whereas some public TCRs were present in many individuals. According to the authors, the approach could potentially be generalized to other disease states and immunological phenotypes. A later analysis reported that several top co-occurrence clusters appeared linked to parvovirus B19, influenza, CMV and Epstein-Barr virus. Compared with the 666-donor mean, donors in an Asian-associated ancestry cluster had fewer N-insertions in productive TCRs, according to a later genetic analysis. Some IMGT-functional V segments, including TRBV6-2 and TRBV6-3, could not be told apart with the 87-base-pair reads, so those segments were excluded. Because some donors lacked HLA typing at each locus, the association tests relied only on the typed subset. The only immune exposure information available for the cohort was CMV serostatus. Cytomegalovirus status was reported to be diagnosed by the classifier with high specificity and sensitivity in both the original and validation cohorts. This cohort had only TCR beta chains sequenced, and the lack of alpha or paired-chain data limited which features could be detected. Sequencing depth was assumed to be roughly uniform across donors in the presence/absence analyses, though that assumption may not hold. A total of 164 TCR beta chains were listed by the study as associated with cytomegalovirus.

Libraries were built with the immunoSEQ multiplex PCR assay. For the multiplex PCR, a mixture combining 60 forward primers for TCR Vbeta segments and 13 reverse primers for TCR Jbeta segments was used. A multiplex PCR assay on genomic DNA amplified the CDR3 region of rearranged TCR beta genes. Amplified TCR beta libraries were sequenced as 87-base-pair reads on the Illumina HiSeq System. The paper's data handling went like this. A later analysis counted around 72 million unique TCR beta chains across the 666 repertoires, and 9 million to 14 million of these chains were shared by at least two donors. Raw reads were error-corrected and collapsed into unique sequences with a nearest-neighbor algorithm that merged closely related sequences to remove PCR and sequencing errors. CDR3 sequences were aligned to IMGT reference sequences to assign V, D and J gene segments. Each retained sequence needed at least a six-nucleotide match to both a V gene segment and a J gene segment. A rearrangement counted as productive if the CDR3 had no stop codons and remained in frame with V and J, and every other rearrangement counted as non-productive. Following IMGT convention, CDR3 was defined as the stretch from the second conserved V-encoded cysteine to the conserved J-encoded phenylalanine. The earlier analysis of fewer than 700 of the donors excluded sequences that lacked an unambiguous match to a single V gene segment. In an earlier analysis of 450 to 750 of the donors, a V segment was called functional when productive rearrangements were above 56.7%, and segregating when the standard deviation between donors exceeded 5%. To diagnose cytomegalovirus status from the catalog of TCR beta chain sequences, a statistical classification framework was built. In a later analysis, V and J genes were assigned by comparing TCR nucleotide sequences against IMGT/GENE-DB human TR gene sequences. Using the TCRdist pipeline, a later analysis assigned CDR3 sequences along with most-parsimonious VDJ recombination scenarios. In a later analysis, every TCR beta chain was defined by the combination of its CDR3 amino acid sequence and its V-gene family, and reads without a unique V-gene family were dropped. In a later analysis, 450 to 600 highly shared, low-generation-probability nucleotide sequences were removed to address suspected cross-contamination and a sequencing artifact. In a later analysis, a clonal expansion index was calculated for each public chain from normalized within-repertoire ranks of inferred template counts. In a later analysis, generation probabilities were computed with a VDJ recombination model fitted to out-of-frame rearrangements, and the resulting probabilities were checked against IGoR. Hypergeometric tests were used in a later analysis to score TCR-TCR, TCR-HLA and TCR-CMV co-occurrence, with a repertoire-size bias correction applied to the TCR pairs. False discovery rates were estimated in a later analysis by permuting HLA or CMV assignments 20 times. In a later analysis, co-occurring TCRs were grouped with DBSCAN, and TCRdist sequence similarity was added when clustering was performed within HLA-allele-positive subsets. Repertoires with fewer than 30,000 or more than 120,000 public chains were left out of co-occurrence clustering, as were five repertoires with anomalous nucleotide sharing. Drawn from immuneACCESS, this table holds only the in-frame rearrangements with V and J called that TCRdb kept. Clones are partly lost; checked studies trace under half to an unresolved V gene and leave the rest unexplained. The V and J calls and clone size were taken over from that table, and D and trimming were inferred from the DNA. The sample table lists tens of thousands of clones, around 80% of them with a count of one. The top ten constitute 2.9% of the sample.

From cysteine to phenylalanine, the CDR3 is 13 amino acids long. The retained sequence is limited to the CDR3, 39 bases, with the frame set at the first base. V is pruned by 3 bases and J by 10 bases, leaving 7 bases of the junction without a gene match. CDR1 SGHVS and CDR2 FQNEAQ were looked up in the germline V gene. Note on this clone: Its antigen remains unidentified. No much larger clonotype is one base removed from it; base qualities were not supplied.

The cohort comprised some 730 healthy bone marrow donors. At the time of sampling, every cohort member was nominally healthy, though immune exposures that went unrecorded were likely present. The donor tested CMV seronegative, placing the donor among the 350 or so seronegative members of the cohort. Every donor gave a peripheral blood sample, and the peripheral blood mononuclear cells from that sample were used for TCR beta sequencing. Genomic DNA was extracted from the blood cell samples with the Qiagen DNeasy Blood Extraction Kit. The sequenced material came from PBMCs. The V and J genes are TRBV7-8 and TRBJ1-1; 8 bases in between match TRBD1. The sequence was collected from a man aged 50 to 60 in good health and CMV-seronegative. The CDR3 has the sequence CASSFSATGGAFF. The nucleotide sequence is given as TGTGCCAGCAGCTTTTCGGCTACAGGGGGAGCTTTCTTT.